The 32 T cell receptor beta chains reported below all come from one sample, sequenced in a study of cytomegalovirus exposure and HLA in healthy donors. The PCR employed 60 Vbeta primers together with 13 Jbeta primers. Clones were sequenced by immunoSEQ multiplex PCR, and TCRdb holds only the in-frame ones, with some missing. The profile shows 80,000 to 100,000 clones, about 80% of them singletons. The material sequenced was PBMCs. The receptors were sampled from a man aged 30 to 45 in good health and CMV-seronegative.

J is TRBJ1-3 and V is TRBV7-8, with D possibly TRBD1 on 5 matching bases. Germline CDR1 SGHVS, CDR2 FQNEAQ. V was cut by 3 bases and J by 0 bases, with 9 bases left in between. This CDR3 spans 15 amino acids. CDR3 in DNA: TGTGCCAGCAGCTTGGACACCTACTCTGGAAACACCATATATTTT. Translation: CASSLDTYSGNTIYF.

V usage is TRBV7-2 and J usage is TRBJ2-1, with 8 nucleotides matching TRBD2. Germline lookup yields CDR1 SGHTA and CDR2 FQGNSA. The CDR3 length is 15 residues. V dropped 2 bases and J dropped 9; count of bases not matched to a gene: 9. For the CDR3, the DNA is TGTGCCAGCAGCTTACGGTCGGGGGGGCGGGGTGAGCAGTTCTTC. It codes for CASSLRSGGRGEQFF.

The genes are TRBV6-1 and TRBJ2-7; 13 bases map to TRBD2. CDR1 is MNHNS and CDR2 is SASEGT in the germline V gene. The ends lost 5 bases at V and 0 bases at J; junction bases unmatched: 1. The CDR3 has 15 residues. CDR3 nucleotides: TGTGCCAGCAGTCGGACTAGCGGGAGCTCCTACGAGCAGTACTTC. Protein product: CASSRTSGSSYEQYF.

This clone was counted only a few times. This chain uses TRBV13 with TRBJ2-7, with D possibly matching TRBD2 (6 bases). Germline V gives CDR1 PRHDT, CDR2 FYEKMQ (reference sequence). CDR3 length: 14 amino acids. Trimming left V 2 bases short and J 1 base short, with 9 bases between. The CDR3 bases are TGTGCCAGCAGCTTACCCGGGGGATCCTACGAGCAGTACTTC. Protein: CASSLPGGSYEQYF.

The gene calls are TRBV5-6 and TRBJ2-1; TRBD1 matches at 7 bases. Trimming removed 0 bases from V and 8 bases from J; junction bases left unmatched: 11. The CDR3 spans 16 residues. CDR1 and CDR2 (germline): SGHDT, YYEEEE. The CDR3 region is CASSLVGQVLLDEQFF. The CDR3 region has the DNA TGTGCCAGCAGCTTGGTCGGACAGGTGCTTTTGGATGAGCAGTTCTTC.

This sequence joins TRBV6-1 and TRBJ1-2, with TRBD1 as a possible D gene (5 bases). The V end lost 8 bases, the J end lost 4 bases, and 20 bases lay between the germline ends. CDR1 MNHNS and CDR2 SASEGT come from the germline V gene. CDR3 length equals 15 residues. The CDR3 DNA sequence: TGTGCCAGCGCGGTTGAAGGGGCGACTGTCTATGGCTACACCTTC. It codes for CASAVEGATVYGYTF.

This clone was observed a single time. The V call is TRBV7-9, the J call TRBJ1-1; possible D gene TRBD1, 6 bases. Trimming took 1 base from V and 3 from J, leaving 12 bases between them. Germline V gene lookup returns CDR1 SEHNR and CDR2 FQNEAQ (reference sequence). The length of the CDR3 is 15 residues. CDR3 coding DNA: TGTGCCAGCAGCTTAGATGGACAGTTGTACACTGAAGCTTTCTTT. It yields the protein CASSLDGQLYTEAFF.

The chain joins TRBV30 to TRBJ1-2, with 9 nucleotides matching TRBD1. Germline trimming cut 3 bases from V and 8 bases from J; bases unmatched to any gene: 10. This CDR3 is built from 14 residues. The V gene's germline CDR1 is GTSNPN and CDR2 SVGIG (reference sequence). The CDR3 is CAWSRTGEMGGYTF. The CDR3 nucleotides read TGTGCCTGGAGCCGGACAGGGGAAATGGGGGGCTACACCTTC.

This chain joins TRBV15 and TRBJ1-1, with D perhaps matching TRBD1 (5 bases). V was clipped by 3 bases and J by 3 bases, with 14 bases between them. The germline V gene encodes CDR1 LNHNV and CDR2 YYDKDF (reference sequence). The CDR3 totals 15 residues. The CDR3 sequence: CATSSPGTSHTEAFF. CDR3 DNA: TGTGCCACCAGCAGTCCCGGGACTTCGCACACTGAAGCTTTCTTT.

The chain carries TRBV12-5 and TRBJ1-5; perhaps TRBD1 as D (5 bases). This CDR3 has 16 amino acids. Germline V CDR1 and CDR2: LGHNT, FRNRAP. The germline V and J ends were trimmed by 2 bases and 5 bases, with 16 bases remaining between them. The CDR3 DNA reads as TGTGCTAGTGGTTTGTATTGGCAGGGATTGGATCAGCCCCAGCATTTT. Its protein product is CASGLYWQGLDQPQHF.

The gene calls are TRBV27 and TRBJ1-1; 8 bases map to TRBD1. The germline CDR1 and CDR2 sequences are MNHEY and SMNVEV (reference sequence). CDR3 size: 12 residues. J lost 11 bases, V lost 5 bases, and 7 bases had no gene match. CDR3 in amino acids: CASSPWTGRAFF. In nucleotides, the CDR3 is TGTGCCAGCAGTCCATGGACAGGGAGGGCTTTCTTT.

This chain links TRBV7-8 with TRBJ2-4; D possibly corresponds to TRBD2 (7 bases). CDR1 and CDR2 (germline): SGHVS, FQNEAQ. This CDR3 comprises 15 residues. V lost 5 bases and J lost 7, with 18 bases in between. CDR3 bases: TGTGCCAGCAGCAAGCGAAGGGAGGGGGTGAACATTCAGTACTTC. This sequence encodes CASSKRREGVNIQYF.

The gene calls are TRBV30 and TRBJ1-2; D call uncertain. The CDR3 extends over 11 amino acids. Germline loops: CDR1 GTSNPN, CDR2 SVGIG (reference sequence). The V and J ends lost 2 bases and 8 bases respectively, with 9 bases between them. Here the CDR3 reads CAWSLGSGYTF. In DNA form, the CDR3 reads TGTGCCTGGAGTCTAGGGAGCGGCTACACCTTC.

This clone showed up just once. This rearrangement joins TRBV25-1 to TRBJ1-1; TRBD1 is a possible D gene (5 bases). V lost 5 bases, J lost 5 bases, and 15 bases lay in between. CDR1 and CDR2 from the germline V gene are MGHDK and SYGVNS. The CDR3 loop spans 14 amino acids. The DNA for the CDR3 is TGTGCCAGCAGTCCCCCCGGGGGAGGAACTGAAGCTTTCTTT. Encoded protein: CASSPPGGGTEAFF. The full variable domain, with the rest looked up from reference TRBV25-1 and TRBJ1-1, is EADIYQTPRYLVIGTGKKITLECSQTMGHDKMYWYQQDPGMELHLIHYSYGVNSTEKGDLSSESTVSRIRTEHFPLTLESARPSHTSQYLCASSPPGGGTEAFFGQGTRLTVV.

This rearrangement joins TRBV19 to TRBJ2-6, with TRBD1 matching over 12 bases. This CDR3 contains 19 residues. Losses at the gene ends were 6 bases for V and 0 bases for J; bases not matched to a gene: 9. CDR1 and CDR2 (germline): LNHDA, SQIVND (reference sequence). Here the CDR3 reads CASSPLRDRGLSGANVLTF. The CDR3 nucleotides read TGTGCCAGTAGCCCACTCCGGGACAGGGGGCTCTCTGGGGCCAACGTCCTGACTTTC.

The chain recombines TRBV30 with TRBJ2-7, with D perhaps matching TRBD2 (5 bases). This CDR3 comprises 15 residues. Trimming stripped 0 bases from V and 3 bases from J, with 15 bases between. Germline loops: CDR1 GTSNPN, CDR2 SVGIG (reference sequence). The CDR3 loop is CAWSVPGGTLYEQYF. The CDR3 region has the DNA TGTGCCTGGAGTGTACCTGGAGGTACTCTCTACGAGCAGTACTTC.

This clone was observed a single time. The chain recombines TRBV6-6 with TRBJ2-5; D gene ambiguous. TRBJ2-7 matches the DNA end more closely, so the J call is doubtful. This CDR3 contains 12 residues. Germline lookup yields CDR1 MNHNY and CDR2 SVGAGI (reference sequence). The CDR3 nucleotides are TGTGCCAGCAAGCAGAGCGACTACGAGCAGTACTTC. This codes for CASKQSDYEQYF.

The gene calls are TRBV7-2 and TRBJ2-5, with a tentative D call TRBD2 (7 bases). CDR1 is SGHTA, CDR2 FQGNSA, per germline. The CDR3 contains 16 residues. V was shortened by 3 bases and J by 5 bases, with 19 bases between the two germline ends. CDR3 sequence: CASSLGQGRGEETQYF. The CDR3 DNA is TGTGCCAGCAGCTTGGGGCAGGGGAGGGGGGAGGAGACCCAGTACTTC.

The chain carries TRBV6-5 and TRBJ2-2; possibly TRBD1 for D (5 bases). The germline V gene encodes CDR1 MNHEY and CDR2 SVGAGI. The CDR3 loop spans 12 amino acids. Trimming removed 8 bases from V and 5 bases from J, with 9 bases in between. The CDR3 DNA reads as TGTGCCAGCTGGCAGGGAACCGGGGAGCTGTTTTTT. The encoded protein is CASWQGTGELFF.

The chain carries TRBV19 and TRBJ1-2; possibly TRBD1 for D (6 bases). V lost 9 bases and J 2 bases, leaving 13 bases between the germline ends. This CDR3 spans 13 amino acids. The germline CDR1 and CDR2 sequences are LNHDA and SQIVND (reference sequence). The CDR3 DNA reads TGTGCCAGCAAAAAGGGGGGGAACTATGGCTACACCTTC. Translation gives CASKKGGNYGYTF. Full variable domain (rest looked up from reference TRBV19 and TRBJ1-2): DGGITQSPKYLFRKEGQNVTLSCEQNLNHDAMYWYRQDPGQGLRLIYYSQIVNDFQKGDIAEGYSVSREKKESFPLTVTSAQKNPTAFYLCASKKGGNYGYTFGSGTRLTVV.

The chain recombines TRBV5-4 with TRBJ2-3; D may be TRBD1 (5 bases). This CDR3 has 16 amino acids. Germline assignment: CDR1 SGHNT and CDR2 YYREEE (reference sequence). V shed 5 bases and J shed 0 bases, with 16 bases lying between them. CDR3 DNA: TGTGCCAGCAGTTCTCCGACAGTTACTAGCACAGATACGCAGTATTTT. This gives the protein CASSSPTVTSTDTQYF.

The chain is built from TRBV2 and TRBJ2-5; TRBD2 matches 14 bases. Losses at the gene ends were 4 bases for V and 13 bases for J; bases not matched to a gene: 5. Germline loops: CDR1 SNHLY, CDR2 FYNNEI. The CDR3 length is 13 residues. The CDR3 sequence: CASSGTSGGTPYF. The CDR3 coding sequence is TGTGCCAGCAGTGGGACTAGCGGGGGGACACCGTACTTC.

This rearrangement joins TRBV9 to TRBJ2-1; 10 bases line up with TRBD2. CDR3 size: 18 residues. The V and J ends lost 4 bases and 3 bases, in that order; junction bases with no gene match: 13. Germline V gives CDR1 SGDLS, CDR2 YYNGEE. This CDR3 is CASSLLERGGRDYNEQFF. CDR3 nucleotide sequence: TGTGCCAGCAGCCTCCTCGAGCGGGGGGGCCGGGACTACAATGAGCAGTTCTTC. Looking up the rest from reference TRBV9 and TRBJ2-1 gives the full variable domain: DSGVTQTPKHLITATGQRVTLRCSPRSGDLSVYWYQQSLDQGLQFLIQYYNGEERAKGNILERFSAQQFPDLHSELNLSSLELGDSALYFCASSLLERGGRDYNEQFFGPGTRLTVL.

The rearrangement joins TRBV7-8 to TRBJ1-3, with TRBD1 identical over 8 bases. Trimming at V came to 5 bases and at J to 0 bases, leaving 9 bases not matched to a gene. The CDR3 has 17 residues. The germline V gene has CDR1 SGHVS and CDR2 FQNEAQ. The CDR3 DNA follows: TGTGCCAGCAGCCTATGGACAGGGCAGAGCTCTGGAAACACCATATATTTT. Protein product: CASSLWTGQSSGNTIYF.

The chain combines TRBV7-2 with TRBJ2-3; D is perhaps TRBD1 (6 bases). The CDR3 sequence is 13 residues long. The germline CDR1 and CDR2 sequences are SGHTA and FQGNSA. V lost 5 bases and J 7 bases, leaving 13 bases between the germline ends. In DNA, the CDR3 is TGTGCCAGCAGCCCCCAGGGGCCCAATACGCAGTATTTT. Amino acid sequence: CASSPQGPNTQYF. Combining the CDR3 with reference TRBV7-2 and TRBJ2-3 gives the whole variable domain GAGVSQSPSNKVTEKGKDVELRCDPISGHTALYWYRQSLGQGLEFLIYFQGNSAPDKSGLPSDRFSAERTGGSVSTLTIQRTQQEDSAVYLCASSPQGPNTQYFGPGTRLTVL.

As DNA, the CDR3 is TGTGCCATCAGTGAGTCAAGTTACTACGAGCAGTACTTC. It encodes CAISESSYYEQYF. The rearrangement joins TRBV10-3 to TRBJ2-5; no clear D gene. The J call may be mistaken, given a closer DNA end match to TRBJ2-7. Germline CDR1 and CDR2: ENHRY and SYGVKD. The CDR3 totals 13 residues.

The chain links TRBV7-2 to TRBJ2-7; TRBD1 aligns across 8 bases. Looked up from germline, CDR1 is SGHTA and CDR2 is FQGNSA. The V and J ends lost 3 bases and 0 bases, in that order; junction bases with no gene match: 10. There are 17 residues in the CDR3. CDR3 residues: CASSLFPGGLLSYEQYF. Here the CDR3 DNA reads TGTGCCAGCAGCTTGTTCCCAGGGGGCCTTCTCTCCTACGAGCAGTACTTC. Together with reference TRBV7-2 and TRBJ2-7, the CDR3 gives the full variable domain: GAGVSQSPSNKVTEKGKDVELRCDPISGHTALYWYRQSLGQGLEFLIYFQGNSAPDKSGLPSDRFSAERTGGSVSTLTIQRTQQEDSAVYLCASSLFPGGLLSYEQYFGPGTRLTVT.

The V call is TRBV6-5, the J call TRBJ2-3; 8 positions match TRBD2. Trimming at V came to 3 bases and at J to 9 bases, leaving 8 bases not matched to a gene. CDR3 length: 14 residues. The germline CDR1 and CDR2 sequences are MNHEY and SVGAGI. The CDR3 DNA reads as TGTGCCAGCAGTTATTCGGACGGGGGGGAGACGCAGTATTTT. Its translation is CASSYSDGGETQYF.

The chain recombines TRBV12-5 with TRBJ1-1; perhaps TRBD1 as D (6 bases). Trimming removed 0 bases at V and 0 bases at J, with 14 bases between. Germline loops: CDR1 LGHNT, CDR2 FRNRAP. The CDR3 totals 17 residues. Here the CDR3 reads CASGLVRVGQLNTEAFF. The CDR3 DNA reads TGTGCTAGTGGTTTGGTACGGGTTGGACAGCTGAACACTGAAGCTTTCTTT.

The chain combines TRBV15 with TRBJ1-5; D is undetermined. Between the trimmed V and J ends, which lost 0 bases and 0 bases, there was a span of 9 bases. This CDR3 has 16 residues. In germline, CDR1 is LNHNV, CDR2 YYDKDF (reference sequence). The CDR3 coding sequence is TGTGCCACCAGCAGAGATCCGAGTTATAGCAATCAGCCCCAGCATTTT. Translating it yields CATSRDPSYSNQPQHF.

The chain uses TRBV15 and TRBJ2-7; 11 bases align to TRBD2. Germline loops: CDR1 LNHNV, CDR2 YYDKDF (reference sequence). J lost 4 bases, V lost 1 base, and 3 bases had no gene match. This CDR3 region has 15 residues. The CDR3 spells CATSRGSGGAYEQYF. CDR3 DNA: TGTGCCACCAGCAGAGGTAGCGGGGGGGCGTACGAGCAGTACTTC.

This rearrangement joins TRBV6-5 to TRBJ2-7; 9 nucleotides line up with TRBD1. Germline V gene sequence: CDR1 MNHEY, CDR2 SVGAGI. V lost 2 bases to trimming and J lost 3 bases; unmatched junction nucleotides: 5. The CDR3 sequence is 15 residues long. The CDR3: CASSYRDREIYEQYF. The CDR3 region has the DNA TGTGCCAGCAGTTACCGGGACAGGGAAATCTACGAGCAGTACTTC.